This TCR beta chain was sequenced during a study of vaccination effects on CD4 cells after COVID-19. Across the whole study: A couple of convalescent patients were sampled 16 days and one week before vaccination.

V lost 0 bases and J lost 3, with 11 bases in between. This CDR3 is built from 15 residues. Germline-derived CDR1 and CDR2 are SGDLS and YYNGEE. TCRdb's table, derived via immunoSEQ multiplex PCR, lists solely in-frame clones and lacks some. This table holds roughly 27,000 clones, 65% to 80% found once. The ViraFEST assay expanded antigen-specific CD4+ T cells with viral peptide pools before sequencing. Investigators separated out CD4+ T cells once around 10 days of culture had passed. Confirmation by PCR established that the person had SARS-CoV-2 infection between March and December 2020. Cultures received IL-2 medium that replaced half the medium on days 3 and 7. Concerning this clone itself: Its target is unknown.

The chain employs TRBV9 and TRBJ2-3; D tentatively fits TRBD1 or TRBD2 (6 bases each). The TCR was taken from a human donor who had a prior SARS-CoV-2 infection. Sequences were derived from CD4+ T cells from PBMCs cultured with HCoV-NL63 spike peptides, sampled before COVID-19 vaccination. In DNA, the CDR3 is TGTGCCAGCAGCGTAGTTCCGGGGGCAACAGATACGCAGTATTTT. It yields the protein CASSVVPGATDTQYF.